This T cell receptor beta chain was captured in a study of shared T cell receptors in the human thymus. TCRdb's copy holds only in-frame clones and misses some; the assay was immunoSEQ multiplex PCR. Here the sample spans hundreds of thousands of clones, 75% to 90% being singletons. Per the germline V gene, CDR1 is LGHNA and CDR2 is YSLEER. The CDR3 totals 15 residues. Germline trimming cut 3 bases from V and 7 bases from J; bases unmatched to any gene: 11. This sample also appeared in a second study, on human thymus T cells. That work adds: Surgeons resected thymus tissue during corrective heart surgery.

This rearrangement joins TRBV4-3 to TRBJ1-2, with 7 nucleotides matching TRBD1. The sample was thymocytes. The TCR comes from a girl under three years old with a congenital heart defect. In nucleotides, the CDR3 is TGCGCCAGCAGCCACCAATCGGGACAGAAGAGTGGCTACACCTTC. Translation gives CASSHQSGQKSGYTF.